The present T cell receptor beta chain was sequenced within a study of shared clonotypes between healthy human individuals. Findings and caveats of the study: The sharing of approximately 5.1% of naive CD4 clonotypes was seen across a handful of donors. The four-donor shared clonotypes exceeded non-shared clonotypes in generation probability, with non-shared ones scoring lower.

Points on this clone: Its antigen remains unidentified. Other DNA sequences in this sample translate to the same CDR3.

The material for each subset, its genomic DNA, was split evenly across several immunoSEQ plates. The data were produced by immunoSEQ multiplex PCR, yet TCRdb's version contains in-frame clones alone and is incomplete. The sample consists of about 2.2 million clones, 80% to 95% of them appearing once. CD45RO-negative, CCR7-selected cells formed the naive CD8 fraction, which excluded terminally differentiated effector memory CD45RA+ cells. Every contributor of samples was a Caucasian grown-up residing in Nashville, Tennessee. The CDR3 is 15 residues long. Looked up from germline, CDR1 is MDHEN and CDR2 is SYDVKM. Trimming removed 3 bases from V and 3 bases from J; junction bases left unmatched: 4.

The specimen sequenced was naive CD8+ T cells from PBMCs. The rearrangement uses TRBV28 and TRBJ2-3; 9 positions agree with TRBD1. This TCR was sampled from a man between 18 and 29 years old in good health. Some clones in this sample may be carry-over from other donors' samples. For the CDR3, the DNA is TGTGCCAGCAGTTTCCCGGGACAGGGAACAGATACGCAGTATTTT. Protein sequence: CASSFPGQGTDTQYF.